One and the same sample provided the 32 T cell receptor beta chains below, sequenced in a study of T cell responses to AZD1222 COVID-19 vaccine. Libraries were prepared by immunoSEQ multiplex PCR; TCRdb keeps only in-frame clonotypes and omits some of them. Here the sample spans 95,000 to 100,000 clones, just over 85% being singletons. The sequenced sample was peripheral blood, obtained on day 0 of AZD1222 vaccination. The origin of the receptors is an adult in good health.

The chain carries TRBV5-8 and TRBJ2-7; 9 nucleotides align to TRBD2. The length of the CDR3 is 16 residues. CDR1 and CDR2 (germline): SGHTS, YDEGEE. Trimming removed 2 bases from V and 5 bases from J; junction bases left unmatched: 11. CDR3 residues: CASSLSGLAQVHEQYF. The CDR3 nucleotides are TGTGCCAGCAGCTTATCGGGACTAGCCCAGGTGCACGAGCAGTACTTC.

The chain employs TRBV5-4 and TRBJ2-1, with a weak D call TRBD2 (5 bases). Germline V gene data show CDR1 as SGHNT and CDR2 as YYREEE (reference sequence). The CDR3 consists of 13 residues. V was shortened by 4 bases and J by 9 bases, with 14 bases between the two germline ends. DNA for the CDR3: TGTGCCAGCAGCCTGGACTCTGGGGTTGAGCAGTTCTTC. Protein sequence: CASSLDSGVEQFF.

The chain employs TRBV28 and TRBJ2-5; TRBD1 matches 9 bases. Germline V gene data show CDR1 as MDHEN and CDR2 as SYDVKM. The CDR3 totals 14 residues. Trimming cost V 6 bases and J 7 bases; bases outside gene matches: 9. CDR3 protein: CASRQGARDVTQYF. The CDR3 DNA follows: TGTGCCAGCAGACAGGGGGCTCGGGATGTGACCCAGTACTTC.

The rearrangement joins TRBV6-2 or TRBV6-3 to TRBJ2-7; D not certain. V lost 6 bases, J lost 2 bases, and 17 bases lay in between. Germline V gives CDR1 MNHEY, CDR2 SVGEGT. CDR3 length: 15 amino acids. The CDR3 region is CASSRILGSAYEQYF. Here the CDR3 DNA reads TGTGCCAGCAGCAGAATCCTGGGGTCGGCCTACGAGCAGTACTTC.

The chain links TRBV5-1 to TRBJ2-7; unclear D gene. The CDR3 runs 16 residues. The V gene's germline CDR1 is SGHRS and CDR2 YFSETQ. V gave up 0 bases and J gave up 2 bases, with 15 bases separating them. The CDR3 region has the DNA TGCGCCAGCAGCTTGGTTTCCGGGCGACAAGCCTACGAGCAGTACTTC. This gives the protein CASSLVSGRQAYEQYF.

V gene TRBV6-1 combines with J gene TRBJ2-1, with 9 nucleotides matching TRBD2. There are 16 residues in the CDR3. V lost 4 bases to trimming and J lost 2 bases; unmatched junction nucleotides: 6. CDR1 is MNHNS and CDR2 is SASEGT in the germline V gene. This CDR3 reads CASSGSLAGPYNEQFF. The CDR3 DNA follows: TGTGCCAGCAGTGGGTCACTAGCGGGCCCCTACAATGAGCAGTTCTTC.

V gene TRBV30 combines with J gene TRBJ1-3; TRBD1 is a possible D gene (6 bases). The CDR3 loop spans 13 amino acids. Looked up from germline, CDR1 is GTSNPN and CDR2 is SVGIG (reference sequence). The V end was cut by 0 bases, the J end by 4 bases, with 7 bases between. The CDR3 is CAWSVDRGNTIYF. CDR3 sequence (DNA): TGTGCCTGGAGTGTCGACAGGGGAAACACCATATATTTT.

This clone was picked up a small number of times. The chain has TRBV18 and TRBJ2-7; D unclear. Germline CDR1 reads KGHSH; CDR2 reads LQKENI. CDR3 size: 13 residues. Trimming took 0 bases from V and 7 from J, leaving 10 bases between them. The DNA for the CDR3 is TGTGCCAGCTCACCACCCCCCCCGGAAGAGCAGTACTTC. This codes for CASSPPPPEEQYF. Filled out from reference TRBV18 and TRBJ2-7, the complete variable domain reads NAGVMQNPRHLVRRRGQEARLRCSPMKGHSHVYWYRQLPEEGLKFMVYLQKENIIDESGMPKERFSAEFPKEGPSILRIQQVVRGDSAAYFCASSPPPPEEQYFGPGTRLTVT.

The rearrangement uses TRBV6-1 and TRBJ2-1, with no clear D. Germline V gene data show CDR1 as MNHNS and CDR2 as SASEGT. The CDR3 spans 13 residues. The V end was cut by 1 base, the J end by 7 bases, with 8 bases between. The CDR3, as DNA: TGTGCCAGCAGTGAAGTCACAGCTAATGAGCAGTTCTTC. Translated: CASSEVTANEQFF.

V is TRBV2 and J is TRBJ1-2; the D is unclear. The CDR3 is made up of 11 amino acids. V was cut by 6 bases and J by 0 bases, with 2 bases left in between. The germline gives CDR1 SNHLY, CDR2 FYNNEI. CDR3 in DNA: TGTGCCAGCAGGGCTAACTATGGCTACACCTTC. Encoded protein: CASRANYGYTF.

V is TRBV12-3 or TRBV12-4 and J is TRBJ1-6; no definite D call. The CDR3 totals 13 residues. V was trimmed by 6 bases and J by 5 bases, leaving 8 bases between them. As DNA, the CDR3 is TGTGCCAGCAGGGGCGGTAATAATTCACCCCTCCACTTT. Translation: CASRGGNNSPLHF.

J is TRBJ2-3 and V is TRBV5-1; 7 nucleotides agree with TRBD1. There are 15 residues in the CDR3. The V gene's germline CDR1 is SGHRS and CDR2 YFSETQ. With V trimmed by 1 base and J by 2 bases, 4 bases remained unmatched. Written as DNA, the CDR3 is TGCGCCAGCAGCTTGATGGGACAGCCCACAGATACGCAGTATTTT. Its translation is CASSLMGQPTDTQYF.

The chain is built from TRBV11-3 and TRBJ2-1, with 7 bases matching TRBD1. The V and J ends lost 0 bases and 7 bases, in that order; junction bases with no gene match: 6. In germline, CDR1 is SGHNT, CDR2 YENEEA. The CDR3 has 15 amino acids. The CDR3 loop reads CASSLEAQGMNEQFF. The CDR3, as DNA: TGTGCCAGCAGCTTAGAGGCACAGGGGATGAATGAGCAGTTCTTC.

Written as DNA, the CDR3 is TGTGCCAGCAGTCCACTATGGACAGGACAGAACACTGAAGCTTTCTTT. This sequence encodes CASSPLWTGQNTEAFF. The chain joins TRBV27 to TRBJ1-1; 7 nucleotides agree with TRBD1. The germline V gene has CDR1 MNHEY and CDR2 SMNVEV (reference sequence). The CDR3 is 16 residues long. Losses at the gene ends were 5 bases for V and 1 base for J; bases not matched to a gene: 10.

This chain links TRBV29-1 with TRBJ2-7; 10 bases are shared with TRBD1. The CDR3 consists of 15 residues. With V trimmed by 6 bases and J by 0 bases, 8 bases remained unmatched. CDR1 is SQVTM and CDR2 is ANQGSEA in the germline V gene. In nucleotides, the CDR3 is TGCAGCGTGATTCCCGGGACAGGGGCCTCCTACGAGCAGTACTTC. Translating gives CSVIPGTGASYEQYF.

Only one count was recorded for this clone. The V gene is TRBV5-6, the J gene TRBJ2-7; 8 positions agree with TRBD1. The CDR3 contains 16 residues. From germline, CDR1 is SGHDT and CDR2 YYEEEE. V shed 2 bases and J 3 bases; nucleotides not matched to a gene: 10. The CDR3 DNA reads TGTGCCAGCAGCTTACCCCAGGGGGCTCGGCTCTACGAGCAGTACTTC. This encodes CASSLPQGARLYEQYF. Drawing the rest from reference TRBV5-6 and TRBJ2-7, the complete variable domain is DAGVTQSPTHLIKTRGQQVTLRCSPKSGHDTVSWYQQALGQGPQFIFQYYEEEERQRGNFPDRFSGHQFPNYSSELNVNALLLGDSALYLCASSLPQGARLYEQYFGPGTRLTVT.

The rearrangement uses TRBV20-1 and TRBJ1-5; 7 bases are shared with TRBD1. This CDR3 has 15 residues. Germline CDR1 and CDR2: DFQATT and SNEGSKA (reference sequence). V shed 3 bases, J shed 2 bases, and the junction held 7 bases outside the gene matches. DNA for the CDR3: TGCAGTGCTAGTAACAGGGGCTGGGGCAATCAGCCCCAGCATTTT. Encoded protein: CSASNRGWGNQPQHF.

V usage is TRBV5-1 and J usage is TRBJ2-5, with 8 bases matching TRBD1. V dropped 4 bases and J dropped 3; count of bases not matched to a gene: 5. The CDR3 is 14 amino acids. CDR1 and CDR2 from the germline V gene are SGHRS and YFSETQ. CDR3 in DNA: TGCGCCAGCAGCACCGGACAGGGCGAAGAGACCCAGTACTTC. Its translation: CASSTGQGEETQYF.

V and J are TRBV4-3 and TRBJ2-3, with 11 nucleotides matching TRBD2. CDR1 and CDR2 (germline): LGHNA, YSLEER. Trimming took 4 bases from V and 4 from J; bases not matched to a gene: 4. The CDR3 runs to 15 residues. CDR3 loop: CASSLLAGGPDTQYF. In DNA, the CDR3 is TGCGCCAGCAGCCTCCTAGCGGGGGGACCAGATACGCAGTATTTT.

The chain employs TRBV7-2 and TRBJ2-7; D gene unclear. With 5 bases removed from V and 0 bases from J, the gap between germline ends came to 14 bases. The length of the CDR3 is 15 residues. Germline V CDR1 and CDR2: SGHTA, FQGNSA. This chain's CDR3 is CASSGDSRSSYEQYF. The DNA of the CDR3 is TGTGCCAGCAGCGGCGACTCCAGGAGCTCCTACGAGCAGTACTTC.

This rearrangement joins TRBV30 to TRBJ2-1, with D possibly TRBD2 on 6 matching bases. There are 18 residues in the CDR3. Germline V gene lookup returns CDR1 GTSNPN and CDR2 SVGIG (reference sequence). Trimming removed 3 bases at V and 6 bases at J, with 27 bases between. The CDR3 region has the DNA TGTGCCTGGAGGGTCATGTATAGTTATCGGGAGACGGTCAATGAGCAGTTCTTC. Its translation: CAWRVMYSYRETVNEQFF.

This clone appeared once. This CDR3 is CASSLLDSEFYNEQFF. The DNA of the CDR3 is TGTGCCAGCAGCCTCCTGGACAGTGAGTTCTACAATGAGCAGTTCTTC. The rearrangement joins TRBV7-9 to TRBJ2-1; perhaps TRBD1 as D (6 bases). V lost 5 bases to trimming and J lost 3 bases, with 17 bases between them. This CDR3 has 16 residues. The V gene's germline CDR1 is SEHNR and CDR2 FQNEAQ (reference sequence).

The rearrangement joins TRBV7-8 to TRBJ2-7; 7 bases match TRBD1. CDR3 length: 14 residues. From germline, CDR1 is SGHVS and CDR2 FQNEAQ. With 4 bases clipped from V and 2 bases from J, the junction kept 5 bases outside the gene matches. The DNA of the CDR3 is TGTGCCAGCAGCTCGGACAGGCCCACCTACGAGCAGTACTTC. Its protein product is CASSSDRPTYEQYF.

The chain combines TRBV10-3 with TRBJ2-1; 10 nucleotides match TRBD2. This CDR3 has 16 residues. V lost 3 bases, J lost 0 bases, and 2 bases stayed unmatched. Germline V gives CDR1 ENHRY, CDR2 SYGVKD. The CDR3 is CAISERLAGSYNEQFF. In nucleotides, the CDR3 is TGTGCCATCAGTGAACGACTAGCGGGCTCCTACAATGAGCAGTTCTTC.

The V and J genes are TRBV9 and TRBJ2-5; 10 bases match TRBD2. J lost 5 bases, V lost 3 bases, and 10 bases had no gene match. The CDR3 covers 16 residues. Per the germline V gene, CDR1 is SGDLS and CDR2 is YYNGEE. The CDR3 nucleotides read TGTGCCAGCAGCGGAAGAGCGGGAGGGCCAGGGGAGACCCAGTACTTC. This sequence encodes CASSGRAGGPGETQYF.

The rearrangement uses TRBV28 and TRBJ2-7; TRBD2 might be the D (6 bases). Germline V gives CDR1 MDHEN, CDR2 SYDVKM. This CDR3 is built from 15 residues. The germline V and J ends were trimmed by 7 bases and 3 bases, with 19 bases remaining between them. The CDR3 bases are TGTGCCAGCACCACTACGTATGGGGGGAACTACGAGCAGTACTTC. It is translated as CASTTTYGGNYEQYF.

This rearrangement joins TRBV7-2 to TRBJ2-5; 7 bases are shared with TRBD2. Trimming cost V 3 bases and J 5 bases; bases outside gene matches: 6. CDR1 is SGHTA and CDR2 is FQGNSA in the germline V gene. The CDR3 sequence is 14 residues long. CDR3 sequence reads: CASSFAGVRETQYF. The CDR3, as DNA: TGTGCCAGCAGCTTCGCGGGAGTTCGGGAGACCCAGTACTTC.

This clone appeared a single time. This chain joins TRBV10-1 and TRBJ2-2, with 8 bases identical to TRBD1. The CDR3 covers 15 residues. V lost 8 bases to trimming and J lost 2 bases; unmatched junction nucleotides: 7. The germline V gene has CDR1 WNHNN and CDR2 SYGVQD (reference sequence). The DNA for the CDR3 is TGCGCCAGCCCCGGGACAGGATCAAACACCGGGGAGCTGTTTTTT. Its translation is CASPGTGSNTGELFF.

In this sample, this clone turned up once. The rearrangement links TRBV4-3 to TRBJ1-2; tentatively, D is TRBD1 (5 bases). CDR3 length: 15 residues. CDR1 and CDR2 from the germline V gene are LGHNA and YSLEER. Trimming took 0 bases from V and 2 from J, leaving 10 bases between them. This CDR3 is CASSQEARGNYGYTF. CDR3 sequence (DNA): TGCGCCAGCAGCCAAGAGGCCCGGGGCAACTATGGCTACACCTTC.

The genes are TRBV7-3 and TRBJ2-2; no reliable D call. Germline V gene sequence: CDR1 SGHTA, CDR2 FQGTGA. This CDR3 comprises 13 residues. V dropped 5 bases and J dropped 6 bases, with 10 bases sitting between them. The CDR3 nucleotides read TGTGCCAGCAGCGCAACCGGACCCGGGGAGCTGTTTTTT. It encodes CASSATGPGELFF.

The chain is built from TRBV28 and TRBJ2-2; TRBD1 matches 8 bases. The CDR3 sequence is 15 residues long. Trimming cost V 7 bases and J 1 base; bases outside gene matches: 5. Germline V gene lookup returns CDR1 MDHEN and CDR2 SYDVKM. The CDR3 loop reads CASTPGQVNTGELFF. CDR3 coding DNA: TGTGCCAGCACCCCGGGACAGGTGAACACCGGGGAGCTGTTTTTT.

The chain combines TRBV6-5 with TRBJ2-7; 7 positions agree with TRBD2. Germline trimming cut 11 bases from V and 7 bases from J; bases unmatched to any gene: 11. Germline CDR1 and CDR2: MNHEY and SVGAGI. The CDR3 runs to 12 residues. The CDR3 nucleotides are TGTGCCTCGAACGGGGGGATAGGGGAGCAGTACTTC. Protein: CASNGGIGEQYF.